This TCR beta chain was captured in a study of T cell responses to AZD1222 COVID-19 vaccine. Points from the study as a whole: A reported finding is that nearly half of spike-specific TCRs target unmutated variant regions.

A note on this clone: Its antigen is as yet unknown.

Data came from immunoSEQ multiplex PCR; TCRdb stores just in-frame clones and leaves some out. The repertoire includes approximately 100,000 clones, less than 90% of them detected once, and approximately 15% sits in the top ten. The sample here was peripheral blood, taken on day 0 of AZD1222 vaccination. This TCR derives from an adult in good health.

CDR3 residues: CASSFAPDLGGGYTF. Here the CDR3 DNA reads TGTGCCAGCAGCTTCGCTCCCGATCTGGGGGGCGGCTACACCTTC. The rearrangement joins TRBV5-5 to TRBJ1-2; tentative D call: TRBD1 (6 bases). V lost 2 bases to trimming and J lost 8 bases, with 19 bases between them. The CDR3 is 15 residues long. CDR1 and CDR2 (germline): SGHKS, YYEKEE (reference sequence).